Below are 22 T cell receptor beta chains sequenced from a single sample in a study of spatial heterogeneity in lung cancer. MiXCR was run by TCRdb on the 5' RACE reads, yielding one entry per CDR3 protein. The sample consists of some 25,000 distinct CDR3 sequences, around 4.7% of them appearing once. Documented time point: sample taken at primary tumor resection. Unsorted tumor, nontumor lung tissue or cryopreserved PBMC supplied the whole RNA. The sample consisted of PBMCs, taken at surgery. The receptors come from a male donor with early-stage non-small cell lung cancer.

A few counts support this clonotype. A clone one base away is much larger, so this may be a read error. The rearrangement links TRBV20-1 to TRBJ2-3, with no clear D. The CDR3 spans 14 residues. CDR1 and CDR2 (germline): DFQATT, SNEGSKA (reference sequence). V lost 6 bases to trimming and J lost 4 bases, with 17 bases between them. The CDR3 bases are TGCAGTGCACCAGTCGAGGAGACTGCAGATACGCAGTATTTT. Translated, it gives CSAPVEETADTQYF.

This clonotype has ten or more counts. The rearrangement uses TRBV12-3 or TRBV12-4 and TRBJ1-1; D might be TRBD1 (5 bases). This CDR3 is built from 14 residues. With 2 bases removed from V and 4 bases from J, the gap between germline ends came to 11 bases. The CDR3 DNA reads TGTGCCAGCAGTTTACAGGGTGGGATCACTGAAGCTTTCTTT. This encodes CASSLQGGITEAFF.

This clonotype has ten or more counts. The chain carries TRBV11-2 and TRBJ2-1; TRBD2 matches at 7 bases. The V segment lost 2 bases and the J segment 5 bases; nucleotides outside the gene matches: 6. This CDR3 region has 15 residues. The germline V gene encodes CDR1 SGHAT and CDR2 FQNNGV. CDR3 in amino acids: CASSLRRGNHNEQFF. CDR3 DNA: TGTGCCAGCAGCTTACGGCGGGGGAACCACAATGAGCAGTTCTTC.

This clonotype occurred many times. CDR3 in amino acids: CASSQEGTKNQPQHF. The CDR3 nucleotides read TGCGCCAGCAGCCAAGAAGGGACAAAGAATCAGCCCCAGCATTTT. This chain uses TRBV4-1 with TRBJ1-5; tentatively, D is TRBD1 (6 bases). CDR3 length equals 15 residues. Per germline, CDR1 MGHRA and CDR2 YSYEKL. V lost 0 bases to trimming and J lost 4 bases, with 10 bases between them.

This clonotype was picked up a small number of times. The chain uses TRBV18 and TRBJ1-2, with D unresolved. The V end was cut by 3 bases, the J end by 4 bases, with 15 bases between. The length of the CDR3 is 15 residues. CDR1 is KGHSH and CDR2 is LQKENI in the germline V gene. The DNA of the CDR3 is TGTGCCAGCTCACCCCCTGAATCGGCGGCCTATGGCTACACCTTC. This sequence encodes CASSPPESAAYGYTF.

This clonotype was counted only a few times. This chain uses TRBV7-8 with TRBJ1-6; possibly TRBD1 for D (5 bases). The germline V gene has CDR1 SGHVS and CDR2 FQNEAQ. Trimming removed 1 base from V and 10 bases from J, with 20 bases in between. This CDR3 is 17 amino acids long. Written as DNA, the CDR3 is TGTGCCAGCAGCTTAGAAGGCGCCAGGGTGTTAGGGTCACCCCTCCACTTT. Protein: CASSLEGARVLGSPLHF.

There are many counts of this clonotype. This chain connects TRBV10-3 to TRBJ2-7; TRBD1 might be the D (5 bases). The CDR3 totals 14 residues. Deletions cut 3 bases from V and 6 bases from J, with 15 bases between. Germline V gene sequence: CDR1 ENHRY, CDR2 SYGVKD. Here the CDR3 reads CAISEGTVQGEQYF. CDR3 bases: TGTGCCATCAGTGAAGGAACCGTCCAGGGCGAGCAGTACTTC.

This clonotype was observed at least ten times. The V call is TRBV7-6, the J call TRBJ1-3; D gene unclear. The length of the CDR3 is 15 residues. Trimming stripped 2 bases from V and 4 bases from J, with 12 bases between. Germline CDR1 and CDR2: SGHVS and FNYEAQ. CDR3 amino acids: CASSLFTTPGNTIYF. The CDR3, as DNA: TGTGCCAGCAGCTTATTTACCACACCCGGAAACACCATATATTTT.

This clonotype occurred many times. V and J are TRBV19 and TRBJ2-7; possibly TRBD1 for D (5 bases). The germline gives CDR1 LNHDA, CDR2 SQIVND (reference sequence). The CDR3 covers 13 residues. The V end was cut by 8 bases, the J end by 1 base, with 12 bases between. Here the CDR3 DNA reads TGTGCCAGTTCGAGGCAGGGTTCCTACGAGCAGTACTTC. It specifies CASSRQGSYEQYF.

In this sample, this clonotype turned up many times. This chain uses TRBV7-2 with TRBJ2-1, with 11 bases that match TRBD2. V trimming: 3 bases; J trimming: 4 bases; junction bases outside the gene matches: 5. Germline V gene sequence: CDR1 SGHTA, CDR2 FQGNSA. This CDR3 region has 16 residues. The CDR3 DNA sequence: TGTGCCAGCAGCTTCCTTCTAGCGGGAGGTTACAATGAGCAGTTCTTC. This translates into CASSFLLAGGYNEQFF.

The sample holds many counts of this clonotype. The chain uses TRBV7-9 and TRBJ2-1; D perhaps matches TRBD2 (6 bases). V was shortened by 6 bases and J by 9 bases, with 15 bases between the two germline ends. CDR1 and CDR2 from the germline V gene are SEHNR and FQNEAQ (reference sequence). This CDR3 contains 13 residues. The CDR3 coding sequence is TGTGCCAGCAGGTTGAGTAGCGGTAGTGAGCAGTTCTTC. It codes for CASRLSSGSEQFF.

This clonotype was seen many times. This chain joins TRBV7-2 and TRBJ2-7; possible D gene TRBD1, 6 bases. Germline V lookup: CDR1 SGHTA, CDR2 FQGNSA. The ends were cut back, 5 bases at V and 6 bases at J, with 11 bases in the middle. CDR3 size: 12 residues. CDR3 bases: TGTGCCAGCAGCAAACAGGGTTCCGAGCAGTACTTC. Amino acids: CASSKQGSEQYF.

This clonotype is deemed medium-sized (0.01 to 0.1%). The CDR3 bases are TGCGCCAGCAGCTCGACTAGCGGGGTGCCCTTGGCGCAGTATTTT. Residues: CASSSTSGVPLAQYF. The V and J genes are TRBV5-1 and TRBJ2-3; 11 bases agree with TRBD2. The CDR3 is 15 amino acids. Germline V lookup: CDR1 SGHRS, CDR2 YFSETQ. The V and J ends lost 3 bases and 10 bases, in that order; junction bases with no gene match: 10.

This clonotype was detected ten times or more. The DNA of the CDR3 is TGTGCCAGCAGCGGGGTGTCAGATACGCAGTATTTT. This encodes CASSGVSDTQYF. This sequence joins TRBV3-1 and TRBJ2-3; D is ambiguous. The CDR3 sequence is 12 residues long. V was clipped by 5 bases and J by 4 bases, with 7 bases between them. Germline CDR1 and CDR2: LGHDT and YNNKEL (reference sequence).

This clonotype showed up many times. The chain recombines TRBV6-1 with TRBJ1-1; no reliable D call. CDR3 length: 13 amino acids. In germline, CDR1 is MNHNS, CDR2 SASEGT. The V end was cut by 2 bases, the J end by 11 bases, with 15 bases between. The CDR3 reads CASSESRSLTAFF. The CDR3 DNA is TGTGCCAGCAGTGAAAGTAGGAGCCTTACGGCTTTCTTT.

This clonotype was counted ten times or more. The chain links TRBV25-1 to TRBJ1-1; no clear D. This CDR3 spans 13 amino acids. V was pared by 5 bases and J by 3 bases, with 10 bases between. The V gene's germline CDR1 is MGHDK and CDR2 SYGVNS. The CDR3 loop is CASSLVGYTEAFF. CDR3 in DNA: TGTGCCAGCAGTTTGGTCGGGTACACTGAAGCTTTCTTT.

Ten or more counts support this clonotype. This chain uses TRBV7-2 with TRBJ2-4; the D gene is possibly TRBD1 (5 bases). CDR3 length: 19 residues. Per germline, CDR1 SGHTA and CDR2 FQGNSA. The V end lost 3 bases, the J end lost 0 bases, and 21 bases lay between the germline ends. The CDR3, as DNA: TGTGCCAGCAGCTTTTCCCCTGGGGCTCCCTCCCTAGCCAAAAACATTCAGTACTTC. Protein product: CASSFSPGAPSLAKNIQYF.

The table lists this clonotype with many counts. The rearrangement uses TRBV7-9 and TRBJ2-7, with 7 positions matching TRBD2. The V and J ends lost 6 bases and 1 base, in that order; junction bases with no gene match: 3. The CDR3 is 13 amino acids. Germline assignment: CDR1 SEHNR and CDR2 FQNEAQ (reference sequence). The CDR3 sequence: CASRGGSSYEQYF. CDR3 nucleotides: TGTGCCAGCAGAGGCGGGAGTTCCTACGAGCAGTACTTC. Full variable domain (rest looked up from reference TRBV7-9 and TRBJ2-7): DTGVSQNPRHKITKRGQNVTFRCDPISEHNRLYWYRQTLGQGPEFLTYFQNEAQLEKSRLLSDRFSAERPKGSFSTLEIQRTEQGDSAMYLCASRGGSSYEQYFGPGTRLTVT.

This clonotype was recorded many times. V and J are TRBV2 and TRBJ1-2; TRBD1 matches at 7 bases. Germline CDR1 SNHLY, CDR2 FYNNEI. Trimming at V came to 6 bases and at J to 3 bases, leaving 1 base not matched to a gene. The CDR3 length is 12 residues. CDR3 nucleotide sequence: TGTGCCAGCAGCACAGGGGACTATGGCTACACCTTC. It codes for CASSTGDYGYTF.

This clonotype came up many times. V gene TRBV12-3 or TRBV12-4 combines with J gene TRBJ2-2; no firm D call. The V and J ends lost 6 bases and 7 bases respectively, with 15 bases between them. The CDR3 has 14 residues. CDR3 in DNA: TGTGCCAGCAGCCCACCTACCACCGGCGGGGAGCTGTTTTTT. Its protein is CASSPPTTGGELFF.

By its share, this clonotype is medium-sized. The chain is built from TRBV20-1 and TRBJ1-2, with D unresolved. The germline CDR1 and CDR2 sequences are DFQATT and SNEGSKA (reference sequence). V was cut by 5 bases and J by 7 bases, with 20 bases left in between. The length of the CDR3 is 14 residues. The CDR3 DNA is TGCAGTGCTCCCGAACCGACTAGTACGCGTGGCTACACCTTC. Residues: CSAPEPTSTRGYTF.

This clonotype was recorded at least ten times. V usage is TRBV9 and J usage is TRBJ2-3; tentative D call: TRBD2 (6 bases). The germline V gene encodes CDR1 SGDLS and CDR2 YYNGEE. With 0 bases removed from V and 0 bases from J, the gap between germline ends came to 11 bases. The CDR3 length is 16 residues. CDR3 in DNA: TGTGCCAGCAGCGTAGGATGGGCGGGGAGCACAGATACGCAGTATTTT. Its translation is CASSVGWAGSTDTQYF.